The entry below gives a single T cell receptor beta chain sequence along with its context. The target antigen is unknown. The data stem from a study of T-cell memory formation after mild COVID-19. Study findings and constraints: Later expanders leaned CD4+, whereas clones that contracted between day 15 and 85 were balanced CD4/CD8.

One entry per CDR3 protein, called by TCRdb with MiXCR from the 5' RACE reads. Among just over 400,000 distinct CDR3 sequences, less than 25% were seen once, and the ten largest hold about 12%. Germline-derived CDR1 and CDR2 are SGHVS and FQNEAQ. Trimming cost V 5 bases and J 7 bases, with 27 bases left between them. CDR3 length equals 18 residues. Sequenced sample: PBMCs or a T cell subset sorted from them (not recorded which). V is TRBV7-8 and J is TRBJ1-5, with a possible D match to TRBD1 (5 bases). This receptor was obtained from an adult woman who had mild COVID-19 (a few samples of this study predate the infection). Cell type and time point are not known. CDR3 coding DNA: TGTGCCAGCAGCCCCTACCCGGAGTTGGGGGAAATACAACAGCCCCAGCATTTT. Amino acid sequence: CASSPYPELGEIQQPQHF. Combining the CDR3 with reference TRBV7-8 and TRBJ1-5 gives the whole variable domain GAGVSQSPRYKVAKRGQDVALRCDPISGHVSLFWYQQALGQGPEFLTYFQNEAQLDKSGLPSDRFFAERPEGSVSTLKIQRTQQEDSAVYLCASSPYPELGEIQQPQHFGDGTRLSIL.